Described below is a single T cell receptor (beta chain) sequence and its context. There are 16 residues in the CDR3. CDR1 MGHRA and CDR2 YSYEKL come from the germline V gene. The V segment lost 0 bases and the J segment 4 bases; nucleotides outside the gene matches: 7. The data belong to a study of T cells in localized non-small cell lung cancer. Measured with immunoSEQ multiplex PCR; TCRdb has only the in-frame clones, and not every one. Of 25,000 to 30,000 clones listed, 70% to 90% were seen once; the top ten hold 10% to 15%. Sample: peripheral blood, taken before any cancer treatment. This TCR was sampled from a female donor over 55 with stage III squamous cell lung carcinoma. The chain is built from TRBV4-1 and TRBJ2-7; 9 nucleotides match TRBD2. In DNA, the CDR3 is TGCGCCAGCAGCCAAGAAGTAGCGGGAGTGCGATACGAGCAGTACTTC. Its protein is CASSQEVAGVRYEQYF.